This T cell receptor beta chain originates from a study of cytomegalovirus exposure and HLA in healthy donors. General observations from the study: Researchers counted approximately 160 TCR beta chains as cytomegalovirus-associated.

Comment on this clone: Its specificity is not known.

The PCR employed 60 Vbeta primers together with 13 Jbeta primers. Sequencing used immunoSEQ multiplex PCR; TCRdb keeps in-frame clones, though not all of them. The table shows over 150,000 clones, with 80% occurring only once. Germline CDR1 MNHNY, CDR2 SVGAGI (reference sequence). Between the trimmed V and J ends, which lost 5 bases and 5 bases, there was a span of 13 bases. The CDR3 runs to 14 residues. V gene TRBV6-6 combines with J gene TRBJ1-5; perhaps TRBD1 as D (5 bases). The sequenced material came from PBMCs. This clonotype originated in a man between 25 and 39 years old in good health and CMV-seropositive. CDR3 sequence: CASSTQGWHQPQHF. CDR3 nucleotide sequence: TGTGCCAGCAGTACCCAGGGTTGGCATCAGCCCCAGCATTTT.